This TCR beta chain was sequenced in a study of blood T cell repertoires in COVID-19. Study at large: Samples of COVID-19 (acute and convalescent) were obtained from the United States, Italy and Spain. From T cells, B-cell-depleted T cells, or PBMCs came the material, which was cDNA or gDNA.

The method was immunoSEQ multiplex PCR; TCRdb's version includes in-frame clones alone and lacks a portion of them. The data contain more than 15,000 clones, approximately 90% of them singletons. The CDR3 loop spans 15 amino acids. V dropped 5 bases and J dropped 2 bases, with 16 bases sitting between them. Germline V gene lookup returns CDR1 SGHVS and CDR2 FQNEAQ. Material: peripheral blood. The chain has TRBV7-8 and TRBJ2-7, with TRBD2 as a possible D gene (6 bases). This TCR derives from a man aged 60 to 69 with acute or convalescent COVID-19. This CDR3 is CASSQTVAAAYEQYF. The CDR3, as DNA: TGTGCCAGCAGCCAAACTGTAGCGGCGGCCTACGAGCAGTACTTC. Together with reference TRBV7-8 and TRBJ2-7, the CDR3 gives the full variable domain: GAGVSQSPRYKVAKRGQDVALRCDPISGHVSLFWYQQALGQGPEFLTYFQNEAQLDKSGLPSDRFFAERPEGSVSTLKIQRTQQEDSAVYLCASSQTVAAAYEQYFGPGTRLTVT.